The rows below give T cell receptor beta chains drawn from one sample of a study of cytomegalovirus exposure and HLA in healthy donors. Clones were sequenced by immunoSEQ multiplex PCR, and TCRdb holds only the in-frame ones, with some missing. The data hold roughly 49,000 clones, with 94% observed a single time. The sample was PBMCs. The receptor set was obtained from a woman between 18 and 29 years old in good health and CMV-seropositive. The CDR3 runs from the conserved cysteine through the conserved F or W. A D gene is named only where the DNA matches it firmly. Clone size is stated in some rows and not others, as once, few, many or a class when expanded.

d_call | clone_size | j_call | v_call | cdr3_nt | cdr3_aa
. | . | TRBJ1-1 | TRBV5-1 | TGCGCCAGCAGCTTGCTTGGGCCAGGGGCCCCTGAAGCTTTCTTT | CASSLLGPGAPEAFF
. | once | TRBJ2-2 | TRBV9 | TGTGCCAGCAGCAACTGGGCTGGGGGAGGAGGTACCGGGGAGCTGTTTTTT | CASSNWAGGGGTGELFF
TRBD2 | . | TRBJ2-1 | TRBV5-4 | TGTGCCAGCAGCCCTAACAAACTGACTAGCGGGAGGGACAATGAGCAGTTCTTC | CASSPNKLTSGRDNEQFF
. | . | TRBJ2-3 | TRBV11-2 | TGTGCCAGCAGCTTCAGTTCTAGTATCGGCTACACAGATACGCAGTATTTT | CASSFSSSIGYTDTQYF
. | . | TRBJ1-4 | TRBV5-5 | TGTGCCAGCAGCTCCAAGGACAGTAATGAAAAACTGTTTTTT | CASSSKDSNEKLFF
. | . | TRBJ1-5 | TRBV18 | TGTGCCAGCTCACTGGACACTGATCAGCCCCAGCATTTT | CASSLDTDQPQHF
TRBD1 | . | TRBJ2-1 | TRBV6-4 | TGTGCCAGCAGTGACCCGGGGAGGGACAGGGTTTACAATGAGCAGTTCTTC | CASSDPGRDRVYNEQFF
TRBD1 | . | TRBJ1-2 | TRBV28 | TGTGCATCGACCGGGACAGGCATCTATGGCTACACCTTC | CASTGTGIYGYTF
. | . | TRBJ2-5 | TRBV10-2 | TGCGCCAGCAGTGAGTGGCCGGGATCCCAAGAGACCCAGTACTTC | CASSEWPGSQETQYF
TRBD1 | once | TRBJ1-6 | TRBV5-6 | TGTGCCAGCAGCACGGGACAGTTGTATAATTCACCCCTCCACTTT | CASSTGQLYNSPLHF
. | . | TRBJ2-1 | TRBV28 | TGTGCCAGCAGTTTATATGGGGCCAGGGTTAAAAATGAGCAGTTCTTC | CASSLYGARVKNEQFF
TRBD1 | . | TRBJ2-7 | TRBV5-4 | TGTGCCAGCAGCTCAGACAGGGGGGGCTACGAGCAGTACTTC | CASSSDRGGYEQYF
. | . | TRBJ2-5 | TRBV5-1 | TGCGCCAGCAGCTTGGAGTGGGCAGAGACCCAGTACTTC | CASSLEWAETQYF
. | . | TRBJ1-1 | TRBV29-1 | TGCAGCGTTTTCTCCGACGGCGGTCTGGCAACTGAAGCTTTCTTT | CSVFSDGGLATEAFF
. | . | TRBJ2-7 | TRBV6-6 | TGTGCCAGCAGCCGTCCAACTGGGCCCTACGAGCAGTACTTC | CASSRPTGPYEQYF
TRBD1 | . | TRBJ1-2 | TRBV7-2 | TGTGCCAGCAGCTTAAAGGGACAGAACTATGGCTACACCTTC | CASSLKGQNYGYTF
TRBD1 | . | TRBJ2-2 | TRBV7-3 | TGTGCCAGCAGCCCCAAGATCCCCGGACAGGGATCCACCGGGGAGCTGTTTTTT | CASSPKIPGQGSTGELFF
TRBD1 | . | TRBJ2-5 | TRBV12-5 | TGTGCTAGTGGTTTGGGGACAGGGGCCCAAGAGACCCAGTACTTC | CASGLGTGAQETQYF
TRBD2 | . | TRBJ2-3 | TRBV27 | TGTGCCAGCAGTCCGGGACTAGTCACAGATACGCAGTATTTT | CASSPGLVTDTQYF
TRBD1 | . | TRBJ2-3 | TRBV7-3 | TGTGCCAGCAGCTGGGGACAGCCCGGGGATACGCAGTATTTT | CASSWGQPGDTQYF
TRBD1 | . | TRBJ1-4 | TRBV30 | TGTGCCTGGAGCGCGAGAACAGGGGGCGAACTGTTTTTT | CAWSARTGGELFF
. | . | TRBJ1-2 | TRBV6-1 | TGTGCCAGCAGTGAACTGGGTGCCGGGGTTGGCTACACCTTC | CASSELGAGVGYTF
. | . | TRBJ2-1 | TRBV6-4 | TGTGCCAGCAGTGACTCTAGCTACAATGAGCAGTTCTTC | CASSDSSYNEQFF
TRBD2 | . | TRBJ2-3 | TRBV5-1 | TGCGCCAGCACGTTTGATCTAGCGGGTACAGATACGCAGTATTTT | CASTFDLAGTDTQYF
TRBD1 | once | TRBJ2-2 | TRBV30 | TGTGCCTGGAGTGTACACAAGCGGCAGGGGGTTGCCACCGGGGAGCTGTTTTTT | CAWSVHKRQGVATGELFF
. | . | TRBJ2-3 | TRBV21-1 | TGTGCCAGCAGGGGCCCCGACAGGGGTTGGCTCACAGATACGCAGTATTTT | CASRGPDRGWLTDTQYF
. | . | TRBJ1-1 | TRBV19 | TGTGCCAGTAGCACCGGGTCCGGAGCGGGTAACACTGAAGCTTTCTTT | CASSTGSGAGNTEAFF
TRBD1 | . | TRBJ1-1 | TRBV20-1 | TGCAGTGCTAGAGGGACAGGGGGAGCTTTCTTT | CSARGTGGAFF
. | . | TRBJ1-3 | TRBV11-2 | TGTGCCAGCAGCTTGTACAAAAACACCATATATTTT | CASSLYKNTIYF
TRBD1 | . | TRBJ1-2 | TRBV27 | TGTGCCAGCAGCCAAAGACTGGGACAGTGGGTTCAGGGCTACACCTTC | CASSQRLGQWVQGYTF
TRBD1 | few | TRBJ2-7 | TRBV7-8 | TGTGCCAGCAGCGGTGACAGGGTCGAGCAGTACTTC | CASSGDRVEQYF
TRBD2 | . | TRBJ2-1 | TRBV28 | TGTGCCAGCAGTTCCCGACAGGGGGCGCCCGGGACTAGCGGGAGAGACCGGAGGGTCAATGAGCAGTTCTTC | CASSSRQGAPGTSGRDRRVNEQFF
. | . | TRBJ1-4 | TRBV30 | TGTGCCTGGAGTCCCTTAGCAACTAATGAAAAACTGTTTTTT | CAWSPLATNEKLFF
TRBD2 | . | TRBJ2-7 | TRBV4-3 | TGCGCCAGCAGCCACCAACTAGCGGGAGGGGCCTACGAGCAGTACTTC | CASSHQLAGGAYEQYF
TRBD2 | . | TRBJ2-1 | TRBV7-9 | TGTGCCAGCAGCTTCGTAGCGGGATTATACAATGAGCAGTTCTTC | CASSFVAGLYNEQFF
TRBD1 | . | TRBJ2-5 | TRBV7-2 | TGTGCCAGCAGCCCCAGACAGGGAATCCAAGAGACCCAGTACTTC | CASSPRQGIQETQYF
. | . | TRBJ2-5 | TRBV6-1 | TGTGCCAGCAGCACACCAGGGGAAGAGACCCAGTACTTC | CASSTPGEETQYF
TRBD2 | . | TRBJ2-5 | TRBV6-5 | TGTGCCAGCAGCTCAACTAGCGGGATTGGACAGACCCAGTACTTC | CASSSTSGIGQTQYF
. | . | TRBJ2-1 | TRBV7-7 | TGTGCTAGCAGCCAAAGCGGGGGACAGGGTGAGCAGTTCTTC | CASSQSGGQGEQFF
. | once | TRBJ2-7 | TRBV6-6 | TGTGCCAGCAGTTACGGGACACCCAAAACCTACGAGCAGTACTTC | CASSYGTPKTYEQYF